One T cell receptor (beta chain) is described in this entry. TCRdb keeps only in-frame clones here, not all; method: immunoSEQ multiplex PCR. The data show around 50,000 clones, approximately 96% seen once. Germline V lookup: CDR1 MGHRA, CDR2 YSYEKL. V dropped 2 bases and J dropped 6; count of bases not matched to a gene: 4. The CDR3 sequence is 15 residues long. This sample stems from a study of T cells after somatic rescue of genetic block. This sequence joins TRBV4-1 and TRBJ1-5; 10 nucleotides match TRBD1. The sample taken for sequencing was peripheral blood mononuclear cells (PBMCs). The receptor's source is a child younger than two. CDR3 amino acids: CASSQFGQGGQPQHF. In DNA form, the CDR3 reads TGCGCCAGCAGCCAATTTGGACAGGGGGGTCAGCCCCAGCATTTT.